This TCR beta chain was sequenced during a study of CD8+ T cells in alopecia areata. Study-wide context: Treated patients were given 5 to 10 mg oral tofacitinib twice daily.

CDR1 is LNHNV and CDR2 is YYDKDF in the germline V gene (reference sequence). V shed 3 bases and J 7 bases; nucleotides not matched to a gene: 11. The CDR3 is 15 amino acids. Reverse transcribed after extraction, RNA yielded cDNA as the sequencing template. TCRdb's copy holds only in-frame clones and misses some; the assay was immunoSEQ multiplex PCR. Of 180,000 or so clones listed, roughly 64% are singletons. Overall study results and limits: With one nonresponder, baseline CD8+ expansion's link to response remains uncertain. Normal-skin resident alphabeta T cells also appear among scalp sample sequences.

This clone showed up just a few times. What it binds is unknown. Treatment given: oral pan-JAK inhibitor, 5-10 mg twice daily. The investigators collected lesional scalp punch biopsies and peripheral blood from alopecia areata patients. The chain combines TRBV15 with TRBJ2-7; 8 positions match TRBD1. The sequence derives from a human donor with alopecia areata. Sequenced here: CD4+ T cells sorted from blood, sampled at week 24, from a patient treated with tofacitinib. CDR3 sequence: CATSRKDRAGWEQYF. CDR3 bases: TGTGCCACCAGCAGGAAGGACAGGGCAGGATGGGAGCAGTACTTC.